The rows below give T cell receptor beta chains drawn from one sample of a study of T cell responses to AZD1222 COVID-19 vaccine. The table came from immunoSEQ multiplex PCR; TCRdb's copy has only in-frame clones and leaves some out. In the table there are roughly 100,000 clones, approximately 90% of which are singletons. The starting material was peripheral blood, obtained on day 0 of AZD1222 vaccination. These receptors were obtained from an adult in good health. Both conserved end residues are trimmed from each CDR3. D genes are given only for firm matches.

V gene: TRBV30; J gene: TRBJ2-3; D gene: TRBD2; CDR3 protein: ASSSGKRGADTQY
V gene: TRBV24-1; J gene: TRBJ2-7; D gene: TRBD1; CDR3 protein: ATSDYRQGNYEQY
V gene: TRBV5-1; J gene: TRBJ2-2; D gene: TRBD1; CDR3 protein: ASSAPGQGGELF
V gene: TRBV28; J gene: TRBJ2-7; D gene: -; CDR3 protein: ASSLTGLSYEQY
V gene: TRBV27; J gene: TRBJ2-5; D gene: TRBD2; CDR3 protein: ASSLTSGRRETQY
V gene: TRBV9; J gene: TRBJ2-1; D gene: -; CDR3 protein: ASSDLDRYNEQF
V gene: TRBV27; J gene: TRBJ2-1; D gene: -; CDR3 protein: ASSLELGIKQF
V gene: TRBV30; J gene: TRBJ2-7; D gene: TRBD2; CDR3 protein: AWSGLAAYEQY
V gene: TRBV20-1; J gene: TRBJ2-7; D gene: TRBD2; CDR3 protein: SASFRGTTYEQY
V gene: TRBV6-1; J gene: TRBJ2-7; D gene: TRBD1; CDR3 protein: ASSDTDRAATEQY
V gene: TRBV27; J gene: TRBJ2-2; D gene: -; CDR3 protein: ASSSPVGELF
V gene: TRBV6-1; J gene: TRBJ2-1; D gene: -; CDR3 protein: ASSEAARIDEQF
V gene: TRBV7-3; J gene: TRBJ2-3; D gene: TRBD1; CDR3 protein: ASSSNPGGSTDTQY
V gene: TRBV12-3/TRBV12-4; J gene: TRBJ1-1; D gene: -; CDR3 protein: ASSLPGRAEAF
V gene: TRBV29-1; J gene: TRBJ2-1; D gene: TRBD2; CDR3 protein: SVEGGTSDSYNEQF
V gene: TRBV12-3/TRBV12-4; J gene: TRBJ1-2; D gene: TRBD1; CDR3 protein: ASTRGQGRGYT
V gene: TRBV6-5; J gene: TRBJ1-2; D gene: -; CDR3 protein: ASRLATGGYT
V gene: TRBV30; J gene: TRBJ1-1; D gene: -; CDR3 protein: AWSVGGSNTEAF
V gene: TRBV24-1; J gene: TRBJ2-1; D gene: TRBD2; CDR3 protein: ATSGDSGSSYNEQF